The 9 T cell receptor beta chains below were found in one sample sequenced in a study of T cells in Graves' hyperthyroidism and ophthalmopathy. Researchers took RNA transcripts and amplified the TCR beta CDR3 regions from them. Carried out on the TCR CDR3, a first-round RT-PCR used the HTBI primer set. TCRdb reprocessed the multiplex PCR reads via MiXCR and lists one record per CDR3 protein. The table has about 680,000 distinct CDR3 sequences, approximately 40% seen once. The specimen sequenced was blood. The receptors here all came from a woman in her 40s with Graves' hyperthyroidism.

This clonotype was detected once. The V and J genes are TRBV7-2 and TRBJ2-7, with a weak D call TRBD1 (8 bases). The J call is uncertain, as TRBJ2-1 better fits the DNA end. This CDR3 contains 15 residues. The V gene's germline CDR1 is SGHTA and CDR2 FQGNSA. The CDR3 DNA reads TGTGCCAGCAGCGGGAGCGGGACAGGCCTTAATGAGCAGTTCTTC. Its translation: CASSGSGTGLNEQFF.

This clonotype occurred many times. V gene TRBV10-3 combines with J gene TRBJ2-6; the D is unclear. The length of the CDR3 is 13 residues. V lost 5 bases, J lost 6 bases, and 8 bases lay in between. The germline CDR1 and CDR2 sequences are ENHRY and SYGVKD. The chain's CDR3 is CAISLDEANVLTF. In DNA, the CDR3 is TGTGCCATCAGTCTTGATGAGGCCAACGTCCTGACTTTC.

This clonotype occurred many times. V usage is TRBV7-9 and J usage is TRBJ1-2; D unresolved. The CDR3 runs 14 residues. Trimming removed 5 bases from V and 2 bases from J, with 12 bases in between. Germline CDR1 reads SEHNR; CDR2 reads FQNEAQ (reference sequence). In DNA form, the CDR3 reads TGTGCCAGCAGCGACCGTGGGGAGAACTATGGCTACACCTTC. This gives the protein CASSDRGENYGYTF.

This clonotype was seen at least ten times. The rearrangement uses TRBV2 and TRBJ1-2, with a possible D match to TRBD1 (6 bases). V lost 8 bases and J 0 bases, leaving 19 bases between the germline ends. The CDR3 is 16 residues long. The germline V gene has CDR1 SNHLY and CDR2 FYNNEI. This CDR3 is CASLISQGLSNYGYTF. CDR3 DNA sequence: TGTGCCAGCCTTATTAGTCAGGGGCTTTCTAACTATGGCTACACCTTC.

This clonotype was counted a few times. The V call is TRBV19, the J call TRBJ2-7; possible D gene TRBD1, 6 bases. Germline V gene lookup returns CDR1 LNHDA and CDR2 SQIVND (reference sequence). The CDR3 is made up of 15 amino acids. The V end was cut by 7 bases, the J end by 2 bases, with 18 bases between. The CDR3 DNA reads TGTGCCAGTACTGGGGGCCCGTCTGTGGCCTACGAGCAGTACTTC. Translated, it gives CASTGGPSVAYEQYF.

At least ten counts were recorded for this clonotype. The gene calls are TRBV20-1 and TRBJ2-5; 7 bases map to TRBD2. The CDR3 is made up of 13 amino acids. Looked up from germline, CDR1 is DFQATT and CDR2 is SNEGSKA (reference sequence). The trim removed 5 bases at V and 4 bases at J, leaving 7 bases unmatched. The CDR3 reads CSAGAGVAETQYF. In DNA form, the CDR3 reads TGCAGTGCTGGGGCGGGGGTCGCAGAGACCCAGTACTTC.

This clonotype has only one observation. It may be a read error: a sequence one base away is much more abundant. The chain is built from TRBV29-1 and TRBJ2-2, with a possible D match to TRBD2 (6 bases). Germline V gene sequence: CDR1 SQVTM, CDR2 ANQGSEA. The CDR3 extends over 12 amino acids. The CDR3 protein is CSVTGEAGELVF. CDR3 nucleotides: TGCAGCGTTACGGGAGAGGCCGGGGAGCTGGTTTTT.

The DNA for the CDR3 is TGTGCCAGCAGCTTGCGGGGGGTATATGGCTACACCTTC. It codes for CASSLRGVYGYTF. The V gene is TRBV11-1, the J gene TRBJ1-2; the D gene is possibly TRBD1 (5 bases). Germline V gene data show CDR1 as SGHAT and CDR2 as FQDESV (reference sequence). The CDR3 contains 13 residues. Trimming left V 3 bases short and J 5 bases short, with 10 bases between.

There are many counts of this clonotype. DNA of the CDR3: TGTGCCATCAGTGAAGGGGGGCGCGCCCACGAGCAGTACTTC. Amino acids: CAISEGGRAHEQYF. J is TRBJ2-7 and V is TRBV10-3; possibly TRBD1 or TRBD2 for D (6 bases each). This CDR3 is built from 14 residues. V lost 3 bases to trimming and J lost 5 bases, with 14 bases between them. The V gene's germline CDR1 is ENHRY and CDR2 SYGVKD.